This T cell receptor (beta chain) was identified in a study of blood T cell repertoires in COVID-19. Background on the study: Acute and convalescent COVID-19 specimens originated in the United States, Italy and Spain. PBMCs, B-cell-depleted T cells, or T cells were the source of the cDNA or gDNA that made up the material.

The trim removed 4 bases at V and 5 bases at J, leaving 3 bases unmatched. This CDR3 has 14 amino acids. Per the germline V gene, CDR1 is SNHLY and CDR2 is FYNNEI. Original processing methods: Amplification with reference gene primers provided the estimates of nucleated cell counts. The repertoire was sequenced with immunoSEQ multiplex PCR; TCRdb's copy has only in-frame clones and lacks some. D and trimming were read from the DNA, whereas the V and J calls and clone size are those reported in that table. The sample includes 330,000 or so clones, roughly 89% of them seen just once. The chain is built from TRBV2 and TRBJ1-5, with 9 nucleotides matching TRBD1. Sequences were obtained from peripheral blood. The TCR was taken from a man between 25 and 39 years old with COVID-19, enrolled during active disease. CDR3 amino acids: CASSVTGGDQPQHF. The CDR3 DNA reads TGTGCCAGCAGTGTTACAGGGGGCGATCAGCCCCAGCATTTT.